Below, 23 T cell receptor beta chains from the same sample are listed, as sequenced in a study of CD8+ T cells in alopecia areata. Following extraction, RNA underwent reverse transcription to cDNA, which served as the sequencing template. TCRdb's copy holds only in-frame clones and misses some; the assay was immunoSEQ multiplex PCR. The sample carries 150,000 or so clones, around 47% recorded once. Sample: CD4+ T cells sorted from blood. The receptors stem from a human donor with alopecia areata.

The chain employs TRBV6-5 and TRBJ1-2; possibly TRBD1 for D (6 bases). Germline CDR1 reads MNHEY; CDR2 reads SVGAGI. The CDR3 has 16 residues. Trimming cost V 2 bases and J 4 bases, with 17 bases left between them. CDR3 sequence: CASSYARTGSIYGYTF. The CDR3 bases are TGTGCCAGCAGTTACGCCAGAACAGGGTCGATCTATGGCTACACCTTC.

The chain carries TRBV7-9 and TRBJ2-3, with D hard to call. The germline V gene has CDR1 SEHNR and CDR2 FQNEAQ (reference sequence). The CDR3 totals 11 residues. Trimming cost V 3 bases and J 6 bases, with 4 bases left between them. DNA for the CDR3: TGTGCCAGCAGCTTTTCTGATACGCAGTATTTT. It encodes CASSFSDTQYF.

The rearrangement joins TRBV30 to TRBJ1-2, with 7 bases lining up with TRBD1. The germline V gene has CDR1 GTSNPN and CDR2 SVGIG (reference sequence). J lost 5 bases, V lost 3 bases, and 12 bases had no gene match. This CDR3 comprises 15 residues. This chain's CDR3 is CAWRSMRGLWYGYTF. The CDR3 DNA follows: TGTGCCTGGAGATCTATGAGGGGGCTTTGGTATGGCTACACCTTC.

The V gene is TRBV28, the J gene TRBJ2-5, with D tentatively TRBD2 (6 bases). Trimming removed 7 bases at V and 4 bases at J, with 16 bases between. Germline assignment: CDR1 MDHEN and CDR2 SYDVKM. This CDR3 region has 14 residues. The CDR3 DNA follows: TGTGCCAGCATCGCCGGAGGGTGGGGAGAGACCCAGTACTTC. It encodes CASIAGGWGETQYF. Supplemented by reference TRBV28 and TRBJ2-5, the full variable domain reads DVKVTQSSRYLVKRTGEKVFLECVQDMDHENMFWYRQDPGLGLRLIYFSYDVKMKEKGDIPEGYSVSREKKERFSLILESASTNQTSMYLCASIAGGWGETQYFGPGTRLLVL.

The gene calls are TRBV5-6 and TRBJ2-2; no reliable D call. Germline V gene lookup returns CDR1 SGHDT and CDR2 YYEEEE. The length of the CDR3 is 14 residues. V gave up 0 bases and J gave up 3 bases, with 6 bases separating them. DNA for the CDR3: TGTGCCAGCAGCTTGGGTCGATACACCGGGGAGCTGTTTTTT. Translating it yields CASSLGRYTGELFF.

V is TRBV7-2 and J is TRBJ2-1; no reliable D call. The CDR3 is 12 amino acids. V shed 7 bases and J shed 9 bases, with 13 bases lying between them. The germline gives CDR1 SGHTA, CDR2 FQGNSA. The CDR3 reads CASTAPWSEQFF. In DNA form, the CDR3 reads TGTGCCAGCACCGCCCCTTGGAGTGAGCAGTTCTTC.

The chain uses TRBV6-9 and TRBJ1-5, with D possibly matching TRBD1 (6 bases). The CDR3 runs 18 residues. Trimming stripped 4 bases from V and 3 bases from J, with 22 bases between. The germline V gene encodes CDR1 MNHGY and CDR2 SVAAGI. CDR3 nucleotides: TGTGCCAGCAGTTTAGGGGGGGCCCACCGCGACAACAATCAGCCCCAGCATTTT. Translating gives CASSLGGAHRDNNQPQHF.

There are a few counts of this clone. The V call is TRBV5-1, the J call TRBJ1-3, with D tentatively TRBD1 (5 bases). Trimming removed 1 base at V and 2 bases at J, with 7 bases between. The CDR3 covers 14 residues. Germline CDR1 and CDR2: SGHRS and YFSETQ. In DNA form, the CDR3 reads TGCGCCAGCAGCTTGAAAGGGGCTGGAAACACCATATATTTT. Translating it yields CASSLKGAGNTIYF.

The gene calls are TRBV19 and TRBJ1-1; no clear D. The germline V and J ends were trimmed by 7 bases and 3 bases, with 12 bases remaining between them. The CDR3 has 13 amino acids. Germline values: CDR1 LNHDA, CDR2 SQIVND (reference sequence). CDR3 coding DNA: TGTGCCAGTACTCCGTATGGGTACACTGAAGCTTTCTTT. Translating it yields CASTPYGYTEAFF.

The chain joins TRBV28 to TRBJ1-1; the D is unclear. The V end lost 8 bases, the J end lost 3 bases, and 7 bases lay between the germline ends. Germline V lookup: CDR1 MDHEN, CDR2 SYDVKM. The CDR3 spans 11 residues. CDR3 amino acids: CASLDYTEAFF. In DNA form, the CDR3 reads TGTGCCAGCCTGGACTACACTGAAGCTTTCTTT.

The chain recombines TRBV6-1 with TRBJ2-4; D not certain. The ends were cut back, 1 base at V and 9 bases at J, with 13 bases in the middle. The CDR3 contains 14 residues. Germline V lookup: CDR1 MNHNS, CDR2 SASEGT. The CDR3 DNA sequence: TGTGCCAGCAGTGAAGGGGTTGGGGAATCCATTCAGTACTTC. This gives the protein CASSEGVGESIQYF.

The rearrangement links TRBV15 to TRBJ2-3; possible D gene TRBD1, 5 bases. Trimming shortened V by 1 base and J by 3 bases, and 14 bases separated the two germline ends. Germline V gene lookup returns CDR1 LNHNV and CDR2 YYDKDF (reference sequence). CDR3 length: 16 residues. CDR3 sequence (DNA): TGTGCCACCAGCAGAGCTGCAGGGTTGAATACAGATACGCAGTATTTT. It specifies CATSRAAGLNTDTQYF.

This clone was counted a few times. The genes are TRBV29-1 and TRBJ2-2; TRBD1 matches at 7 bases. The V gene's germline CDR1 is SQVTM and CDR2 ANQGSEA. CDR3 length equals 14 residues. Trimming removed 6 bases from V and 1 base from J; junction bases left unmatched: 5. CDR3 coding DNA: TGCAGCGTAAAAGGACAGGTGAACACCGGGGAGCTGTTTTTT. It translates to CSVKGQVNTGELFF.

The gene calls are TRBV29-1 and TRBJ2-3; D gene uncertain. The CDR3 loop spans 15 amino acids. CDR1 and CDR2 from the germline V gene are SQVTM and ANQGSEA. V was clipped by 2 bases and J by 8 bases, with 20 bases between them. CDR3 amino acids: CSVEKSPSGYGTQYF. The CDR3 DNA follows: TGCAGCGTTGAAAAAAGCCCCTCAGGTTACGGTACGCAGTATTTT.

The sample holds one count of this clone. The rearrangement links TRBV13 to TRBJ2-5, with D uncertain. CDR3 size: 12 residues. Germline CDR1 reads PRHDT; CDR2 reads FYEKMQ (reference sequence). V was shortened by 5 bases and J by 0 bases, with 4 bases between the two germline ends. Written as DNA, the CDR3 is TGTGCCAGCAGCCTGTACCAAGAGACCCAGTACTTC. As protein: CASSLYQETQYF.

The chain employs TRBV9 and TRBJ2-1, with D possibly being TRBD2 (6 bases). The CDR3 has 16 residues. Germline lookup yields CDR1 SGDLS and CDR2 YYNGEE. Trimming took off 0 bases at V and 4 bases at J, with 14 bases between the two ends. CDR3 amino acids: CASSVGAEGLYNEQFF. The DNA for the CDR3 is TGTGCCAGCAGCGTAGGGGCGGAGGGGTTGTACAATGAGCAGTTCTTC.

This chain joins TRBV27 and TRBJ1-5, with D possibly TRBD1 on 6 matching bases. The CDR3 contains 14 residues. Per germline, CDR1 MNHEY and CDR2 SMNVEV (reference sequence). V was cut by 5 bases and J by 4 bases, with 12 bases left in between. CDR3 bases: TGTGCCAGCAGTGTCTCTCAGGGGAATCAGCCCCAGCATTTT. Its translation is CASSVSQGNQPQHF.

The chain employs TRBV29-1 and TRBJ2-7; D gene ambiguous. The ends were cut back, 2 bases at V and 1 base at J, with 6 bases in the middle. The length of the CDR3 is 12 residues. Germline V lookup: CDR1 SQVTM, CDR2 ANQGSEA. The CDR3 DNA sequence: TGCAGCGTTGAACACGGATCCTACGAGCAGTACTTC. Its translation is CSVEHGSYEQYF.

The chain recombines TRBV5-1 with TRBJ1-2; D might be TRBD1 (5 bases). The germline V gene encodes CDR1 SGHRS and CDR2 YFSETQ. CDR3 length: 14 amino acids. V was trimmed by 4 bases and J by 5 bases, leaving 15 bases between them. CDR3 bases: TGCGCCAGCAGCCTCGGCAGGGATTATTATGGCTACACCTTC. This encodes CASSLGRDYYGYTF.

This clone was counted between two and nine times. The chain joins TRBV29-1 to TRBJ2-1; 7 bases match TRBD2. In germline, CDR1 is SQVTM, CDR2 ANQGSEA. Unmatched junction bases numbered 7, after V lost 5 bases and J lost 0 bases. The CDR3 consists of 15 residues. The CDR3 nucleotides are TGCAGCGTTTCCGCGGGAGAGGTCTCCTACAATGAGCAGTTCTTC. It yields the protein CSVSAGEVSYNEQFF.

In its sample, this clone was seen once. This chain links TRBV6-5 with TRBJ1-1; no definite D call. Trimming stripped 4 bases from V and 5 bases from J, with 14 bases between. The CDR3 has 14 amino acids. Per the germline V gene, CDR1 is MNHEY and CDR2 is SVGAGI. CDR3 loop: CASSFSEVRTEAFF. For the CDR3, the DNA is TGTGCCAGCAGTTTCAGTGAGGTTCGGACTGAAGCTTTCTTT.

There are a few counts of this clone. The V and J genes are TRBV12-5 and TRBJ2-4, with TRBD1 matching over 8 bases. This CDR3 is built from 20 residues. Germline lookup yields CDR1 LGHNT and CDR2 FRNRAP. V gave up 5 bases and J gave up 3 bases; unmatched junction bases: 21. The CDR3 nucleotides read TGTGCTAGTGGTAACAACAGGACAGGGACTTGCCCCGGGGTCAAAAACATTCAGTACTTC. Its translation is CASGNNRTGTCPGVKNIQYF.

The V and J genes are TRBV2 and TRBJ2-1; possibly TRBD1 or TRBD2 for D (5 bases each). Germline V CDR1 and CDR2: SNHLY, FYNNEI. The CDR3 has 14 residues. V gave up 7 bases and J gave up 1 base, with 11 bases separating them. The CDR3 region has the DNA TGTGCCAGCACCTGGGACGGTTCCTACAATGAGCAGTTCTTC. As protein: CASTWDGSYNEQFF.